This T cell receptor (beta chain) was retrieved from a study of brain metastases from non-small cell lung cancer. The assay was immunoSEQ multiplex PCR, and TCRdb's table has in-frame clones only and misses some. The sample contains a few thousand clones, more than 65% of which appear only once. Germline V gene data show CDR1 as LNHNV and CDR2 as YYDKDF (reference sequence). This CDR3 spans 15 amino acids. Deletions cut 1 base from V and 4 bases from J, with 11 bases between. The source material was primary lung tumor tissue. This TCR was recovered from a donor over 35 with non-small cell lung cancer. The chain is built from TRBV15 and TRBJ2-1, with a tentative D call TRBD2 (6 bases). Written as DNA, the CDR3 is TGTGCCACCAGCAGAGGCGGGACCCAATACAATGAGCAGTTCTTC. Protein product: CATSRGGTQYNEQFF.